The source of this T cell receptor (beta chain) is a study of T cell changes during pregnancy in multiple sclerosis. The ends were cut back, 5 bases at V and 2 bases at J, with 10 bases in the middle. CDR3 length equals 13 residues. Germline V CDR1 and CDR2: SGHAT, FQNNGV. The data were produced by immunoSEQ multiplex PCR, yet TCRdb's version contains in-frame clones alone and is incomplete. In the table there are around 100,000 clones, 90% to 95% of which are singletons. This clonotype originated in a female donor with multiple sclerosis, enrolled in a pregnancy study. The sample in question was peripheral blood, obtained before pregnancy. This chain links TRBV11-2 with TRBJ2-7; perhaps TRBD2 as D (5 bases). This CDR3 is CASSPRGTYEQYF. In DNA, the CDR3 is TGTGCCAGCAGCCCACGGGGAACCTACGAGCAGTACTTC.